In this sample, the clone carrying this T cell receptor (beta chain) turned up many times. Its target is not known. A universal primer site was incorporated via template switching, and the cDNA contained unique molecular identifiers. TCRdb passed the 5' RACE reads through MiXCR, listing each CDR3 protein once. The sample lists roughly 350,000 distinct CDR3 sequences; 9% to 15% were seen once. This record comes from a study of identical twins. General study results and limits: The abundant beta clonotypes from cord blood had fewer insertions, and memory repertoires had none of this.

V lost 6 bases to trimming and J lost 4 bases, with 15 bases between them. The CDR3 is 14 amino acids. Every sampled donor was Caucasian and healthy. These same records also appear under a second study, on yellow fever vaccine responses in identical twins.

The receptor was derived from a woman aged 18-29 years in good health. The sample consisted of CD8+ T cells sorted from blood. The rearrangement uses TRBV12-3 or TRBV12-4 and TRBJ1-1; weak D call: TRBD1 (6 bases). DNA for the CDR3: TGTGCCAGCAGGGAAACAGGGTGGGGCACTGAAGCTTTCTTT. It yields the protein CASRETGWGTEAFF.